This passage covers 5 T cell receptor beta chains from one sample sequenced in a study of CD8 T cells in Susac syndrome. Random hexamers primed reverse transcription of about 0.5 to 1 ug RNA. TCRdb called the immunoSEQ multiplex PCR reads again in MiXCR, with one record for every CDR3 protein. The table lists a few hundred thousand distinct CDR3 sequences, 89% of them singletons, with around 0.18% in the top ten. Sequencing input: CD8+ T cells from PBMCs. These receptors were collected from a human donor with multiple sclerosis.

This rearrangement joins TRBV19 to TRBJ2-7, with TRBD1 identical over 10 bases. This CDR3 comprises 14 residues. CDR1 and CDR2 (germline): LNHDA, SQIVND (reference sequence). V lost 3 bases, J lost 2 bases, and 1 base stayed unmatched. The CDR3, as DNA: TGTGCCAGTAGTATTGGACAGGGGGCCTACGAGCAGTACTTC. Protein product: CASSIGQGAYEQYF.

There are a few counts of this clonotype. The chain employs TRBV27 and TRBJ1-2, with TRBD1 identical over 8 bases. The length of the CDR3 is 14 residues. V was clipped by 5 bases and J by 4 bases; unmatched bases: 6. The germline V gene has CDR1 MNHEY and CDR2 SMNVEV (reference sequence). CDR3 in amino acids: CASSAGGAGYGYTF. CDR3 coding DNA: TGTGCCAGCAGTGCAGGGGGCGCGGGCTATGGCTACACCTTC.

V is TRBV6-1 and J is TRBJ2-7; no clear D. Trimming took 8 bases from V and 1 from J, leaving 6 bases between them. The CDR3 runs 11 residues. Germline values: CDR1 MNHNS, CDR2 SASEGT. The CDR3 nucleotides are TGTGCCAGCGGAGTATCCTACGAGCAGTACTTC. Translated, it gives CASGVSYEQYF.

The chain carries TRBV7-8 and TRBJ1-4; D may be TRBD1 (6 bases). Between the trimmed V and J ends, which lost 4 bases and 1 base, there was a span of 22 bases. This CDR3 region has 19 residues. CDR1 and CDR2 from the germline V gene are SGHVS and FQNEAQ. CDR3 amino acids: CASSYGGDTLPRTNEKLFF. CDR3 nucleotides: TGTGCCAGCAGCTATGGGGGGGACACCCTACCCCGAACTAATGAAAAACTGTTTTTT.

The chain uses TRBV28 and TRBJ2-1, with 15 bases that match TRBD2. The CDR3 contains 17 residues. Germline values: CDR1 MDHEN, CDR2 SYDVKM. The ends lost 5 bases at V and 7 bases at J; junction bases unmatched: 9. Here the CDR3 DNA reads TGTGCCAGCAGTGATCCGGGACTAGCGGGAGGCGGTAATGAGCAGTTCTTC. Translation: CASSDPGLAGGGNEQFF.